These 25 T cell receptor beta chains came from one sample sequenced in a study of graft-versus-host responses after intestinal transplantation. The assay was immunoSEQ multiplex PCR, and TCRdb's table has in-frame clones only and misses some. The sample carries roughly 120,000 clones, less than 95% recorded once. The antigens for these receptors are not known. The sample here was unstimulated CD4+ T cells sorted from spleen or lymph node cells, taken before intestinal transplant. The receptors come from a human donor who received an intestinal transplant.

This clone was observed a few times. Written as DNA, the CDR3 is TGTGCCAGCAGTTACTTAGGGGGGGACCAGCCCCAGCATTTT. It yields the protein CASSYLGGDQPQHF. The rearrangement uses TRBV6-5 and TRBJ1-5, with D possibly TRBD1 on 6 matching bases. V lost 1 base and J 7 bases, leaving 11 bases between the germline ends. The CDR3 is 14 amino acids. Germline lookup yields CDR1 MNHEY and CDR2 SVGAGI.

J is TRBJ1-2 and V is TRBV18, with 7 positions matching TRBD1. CDR3 size: 12 residues. The trim removed 6 bases at V and 3 bases at J, leaving 1 base unmatched. From germline, CDR1 is KGHSH and CDR2 LQKENI. The CDR3 region is CASSGQDYGYTF. CDR3 DNA: TGTGCCAGCTCCGGACAGGACTATGGCTACACCTTC.

The rearrangement links TRBV27 to TRBJ1-2; D gene uncertain. Trimming took off 6 bases at V and 3 bases at J, with 17 bases between the two ends. The CDR3 totals 15 residues. The V gene's germline CDR1 is MNHEY and CDR2 SMNVEV (reference sequence). The CDR3 coding sequence is TGTGCCAGCAGCCTCTTTGGAACTAAGGACTATGGCTACACCTTC. Translated: CASSLFGTKDYGYTF.

The chain combines TRBV18 with TRBJ1-2, with 8 bases fitting TRBD1. This CDR3 is 15 amino acids long. CDR1 and CDR2 (germline): KGHSH, LQKENI. V was clipped by 3 bases and J by 3 bases; unmatched bases: 6. CDR3 in DNA: TGTGCCAGCTCACCTTTTTTGGGACAGGACTATGGCTACACCTTC. Translating gives CASSPFLGQDYGYTF.

The rearrangement links TRBV10-3 to TRBJ2-1; 7 nucleotides line up with TRBD1. CDR3 length equals 14 residues. Germline V gene lookup returns CDR1 ENHRY and CDR2 SYGVKD. Germline trimming cut 4 bases from V and 0 bases from J; bases unmatched to any gene: 0. In nucleotides, the CDR3 is TGTGCCATCAGTGGACAGGGCTCCTACAATGAGCAGTTCTTC. It translates to CAISGQGSYNEQFF.

The chain has TRBV28 and TRBJ2-7; 10 bases line up with TRBD2. Looked up from germline, CDR1 is MDHEN and CDR2 is SYDVKM. There are 14 residues in the CDR3. V dropped 5 bases and J dropped 3; count of bases not matched to a gene: 4. CDR3 protein: CASSGLAVVYEQYF. CDR3 coding DNA: TGTGCCAGCAGTGGACTAGCGGTTGTCTACGAGCAGTACTTC.

This clone has a handful of counts. The chain links TRBV29-1 to TRBJ2-7; the D gene is possibly TRBD2 (5 bases). V lost 6 bases and J 3 bases, leaving 6 bases between the germline ends. CDR3 length equals 10 residues. Germline lookup yields CDR1 SQVTM and CDR2 ANQGSEA. The CDR3 sequence is CSVGSYEQYF. DNA for the CDR3: TGCAGCGTGGGGAGCTACGAGCAGTACTTC.

The chain couples TRBV29-1 to TRBJ2-3; D might be TRBD1 (6 bases). CDR3 size: 12 residues. Deletions cut 7 bases from V and 8 bases from J, with 16 bases between. CDR1 and CDR2 (germline): SQVTM, ANQGSEA. Here the CDR3 reads CSADLGTLTQYF. The CDR3 DNA follows: TGCAGCGCCGACTTAGGGACACTTACGCAGTATTTT.

The J gene is TRBJ1-1, the V gene TRBV2; 8 positions agree with TRBD1. The ends lost 6 bases at V and 7 bases at J; junction bases unmatched: 10. The length of the CDR3 is 14 residues. Germline CDR1 reads SNHLY; CDR2 reads FYNNEI. The CDR3 DNA is TGTGCCAGCAGCTTACAGGGGGAAAGAAATGAAGCTTTCTTT. Residues: CASSLQGERNEAFF.

V is TRBV5-1 and J is TRBJ2-3, with 9 bases matching TRBD1. The germline CDR1 and CDR2 sequences are SGHRS and YFSETQ. J lost 2 bases, V lost 0 bases, and 4 bases had no gene match. This CDR3 has 16 residues. The CDR3 protein is CASSLARTGVTDTQYF. The CDR3 DNA sequence: TGCGCCAGCAGCTTGGCCCGGACAGGGGTCACAGATACGCAGTATTTT.

This clone was counted a single time. J is TRBJ2-7 and V is TRBV5-4, with TRBD1 identical over 8 bases. With V trimmed by 4 bases and J by 4 bases, 10 bases remained unmatched. The CDR3 is made up of 15 amino acids. From germline, CDR1 is SGHNT and CDR2 YYREEE (reference sequence). The CDR3 sequence is CASSDFRDRRYEQYF. CDR3 nucleotide sequence: TGTGCCAGCAGCGACTTCCGGGACAGGAGGTACGAGCAGTACTTC.

This chain links TRBV30 with TRBJ2-2, with 9 bases aligning to TRBD1. This CDR3 contains 15 residues. Germline loops: CDR1 GTSNPN, CDR2 SVGIG (reference sequence). Trimming cost V 2 bases and J 7 bases; bases outside gene matches: 8. DNA for the CDR3: TGTGCCTGGAGTTGGGACAGGGTCGCTGGCGGGGAGCTGTTTTTT. It encodes CAWSWDRVAGGELFF. Full variable domain (rest looked up from reference TRBV30 and TRBJ2-2): SQTIHQWPATLVQPVGSPLSLECTVEGTSNPNLYWYRQAAGRGLQLLFYSVGIGQISSEVPQNLSASRPQDRQFILSSKKLLLSDSGFYLCAWSWDRVAGGELFFGEGSRLTVL.

The chain recombines TRBV20-1 with TRBJ1-1; no reliable D call. CDR1 and CDR2 from the germline V gene are DFQATT and SNEGSKA (reference sequence). The CDR3 length is 11 residues. The CDR3 DNA follows: TGCAGACCCCGGGAGAGGACTGAAGCTTTCTTT. Translation: CRPRERTEAFF.

This sequence joins TRBV7-9 and TRBJ2-1; 11 nucleotides align to TRBD2. CDR3 length equals 14 residues. J lost 6 bases, V lost 3 bases, and 1 base had no gene match. The V gene's germline CDR1 is SEHNR and CDR2 FQNEAQ (reference sequence). The CDR3 is CASSFSGRANEQFF. The CDR3 nucleotides read TGTGCCAGCAGCTTTAGCGGGAGGGCCAATGAGCAGTTCTTC.

This clone came up once. The V call is TRBV15, the J call TRBJ2-7; 8 bases match TRBD1. Trimming at V came to 5 bases and at J to 3 bases, leaving 21 bases not matched to a gene. Germline CDR1 LNHNV, CDR2 YYDKDF (reference sequence). This CDR3 contains 19 residues. The chain's CDR3 is CATSRRPADRADPHYEQYF. The CDR3 DNA reads as TGTGCCACCAGCCGACGTCCCGCGGACAGGGCAGATCCCCACTACGAGCAGTACTTC.

V and J are TRBV9 and TRBJ2-7, with 9 bases aligning to TRBD1. Germline CDR1 and CDR2: SGDLS and YYNGEE. J gave up 2 bases and V 4 bases, and 7 bases lay outside the gene matches. The CDR3 has 15 residues. The CDR3 region has the DNA TGTGCCAGCAGCCCTGGGAGGACAGGGGCCTACGAGCAGTACTTC. Its translation: CASSPGRTGAYEQYF.

This clone was seen only once. The chain combines TRBV27 with TRBJ1-1; D not certain. The CDR3 totals 13 residues. Germline V gene data show CDR1 as MNHEY and CDR2 as SMNVEV (reference sequence). Between the trimmed V and J ends, which lost 5 bases and 2 bases, there was a span of 9 bases. DNA of the CDR3: TGTGCCAGCAGTCTAGTGGTAAACACTGAAGCTTTCTTT. Amino acid sequence: CASSLVVNTEAFF.

This clone was detected only once. The chain joins TRBV6-6 to TRBJ2-2, with D maybe TRBD1 (5 bases). CDR1 and CDR2 from the germline V gene are MNHNY and SVGAGI (reference sequence). This CDR3 is built from 15 residues. The V and J ends lost 2 bases and 7 bases respectively, with 14 bases between them. CDR3 nucleotides: TGTGCCAGCAGTTACGGGCGTCAGGGAAACGGGGAGCTGTTTTTT. Translation: CASSYGRQGNGELFF.

The chain carries TRBV18 and TRBJ2-7; weak D call: TRBD2 (6 bases). The germline V gene encodes CDR1 KGHSH and CDR2 LQKENI. CDR3 length: 12 amino acids. Deletions cut 2 bases from V and 9 bases from J, with 11 bases between. The CDR3 DNA reads TGTGCCAGCTCACCAGGAGGGTTCCTGCAGTACTTC. Translating gives CASSPGGFLQYF.

The rearrangement joins TRBV18 to TRBJ2-7; 7 bases fit TRBD1. Germline V gene sequence: CDR1 KGHSH, CDR2 LQKENI. Losses at the gene ends were 10 bases for V and 2 bases for J; bases not matched to a gene: 8. The CDR3 covers 13 residues. The CDR3 DNA sequence: TGTGCCATCCGTCCGGGACAGACCTACGAGCAGTACTTC. This gives the protein CAIRPGQTYEQYF.

The chain carries TRBV28 and TRBJ1-5; 8 nucleotides agree with TRBD1. With 8 bases clipped from V and 3 bases from J, the junction kept 9 bases outside the gene matches. The CDR3 runs 15 residues. Germline values: CDR1 MDHEN, CDR2 SYDVKM. The CDR3 sequence is CASGEDRVINQPQHF. In DNA form, the CDR3 reads TGTGCCAGCGGAGAGGACAGGGTAATCAATCAGCCCCAGCATTTT.

V and J are TRBV21-1 and TRBJ1-4; the tabulated D call, TRBD1, remains unverified against the DNA. TRBV21-1 is reported as a pseudogene. The length of the CDR3 is 14 residues. The CDR3 bases are TGTGCCACCTCAGGGGCAGCCTGTAATGAAAAACTGTTTTTT. Translated: CATSGAACNEKLFF.

This chain connects TRBV4-3 to TRBJ2-7; TRBD1 aligns across 7 bases. The CDR3 is made up of 14 amino acids. V was clipped by 4 bases and J by 3 bases; unmatched bases: 6. CDR1 and CDR2 (germline): LGHNA, YSLEER. The CDR3 DNA reads TGCGCCAGCAGCCCGACAGGGAAAAGCTACGAGCAGTACTTC. Encoded protein: CASSPTGKSYEQYF.

CDR3 amino acids: CASSWRVGSYGYTF. The CDR3 DNA is TGTGCCAGCAGCTGGCGGGTAGGGAGCTATGGCTACACCTTC. This chain joins TRBV5-4 and TRBJ1-2; D is uncertain. In germline, CDR1 is SGHNT, CDR2 YYREEE (reference sequence). V was clipped by 3 bases and J by 4 bases, with 13 bases between them. The CDR3 runs to 14 residues.

The rearrangement uses TRBV29-1 and TRBJ2-7, with no clear D. Deletions cut 7 bases from V and 5 bases from J, with 9 bases between. The CDR3 spans 10 residues. Germline-derived CDR1 and CDR2 are SQVTM and ANQGSEA. The CDR3 is CSAGSDEQYF. Written as DNA, the CDR3 is TGCAGCGCCGGTTCGGACGAGCAGTACTTC.